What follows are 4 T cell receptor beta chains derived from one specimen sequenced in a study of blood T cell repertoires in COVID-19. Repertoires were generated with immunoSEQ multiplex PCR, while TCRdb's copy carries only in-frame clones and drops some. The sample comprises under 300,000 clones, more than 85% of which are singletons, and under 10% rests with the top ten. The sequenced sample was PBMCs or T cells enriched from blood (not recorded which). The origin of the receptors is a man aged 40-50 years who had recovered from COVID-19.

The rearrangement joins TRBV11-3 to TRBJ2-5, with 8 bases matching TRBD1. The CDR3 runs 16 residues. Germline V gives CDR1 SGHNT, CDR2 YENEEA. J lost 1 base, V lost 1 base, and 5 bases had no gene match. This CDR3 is CASSLGGDRSQETQYF. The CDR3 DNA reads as TGTGCCAGCAGCTTAGGAGGGGACAGGAGCCAAGAGACCCAGTACTTC.

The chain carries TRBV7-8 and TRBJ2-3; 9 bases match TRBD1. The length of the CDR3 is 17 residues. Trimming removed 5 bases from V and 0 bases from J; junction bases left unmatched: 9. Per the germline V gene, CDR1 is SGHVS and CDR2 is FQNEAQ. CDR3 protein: CASSNGQGIPSTDTQYF. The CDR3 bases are TGTGCCAGCAGCAATGGACAGGGGATCCCTAGCACAGATACGCAGTATTTT.

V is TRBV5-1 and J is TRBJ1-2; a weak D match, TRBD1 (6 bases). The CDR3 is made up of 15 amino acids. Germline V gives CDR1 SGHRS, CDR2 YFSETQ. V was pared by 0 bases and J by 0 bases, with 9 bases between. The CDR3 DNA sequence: TGCGCCAGCAGCTTGGGGGACACAGCTAACTATGGCTACACCTTC. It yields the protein CASSLGDTANYGYTF.

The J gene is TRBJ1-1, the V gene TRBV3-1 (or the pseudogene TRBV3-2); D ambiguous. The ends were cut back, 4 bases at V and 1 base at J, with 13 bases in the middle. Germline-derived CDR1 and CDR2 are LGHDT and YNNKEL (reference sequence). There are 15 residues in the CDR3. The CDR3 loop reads CASSPTPGRNTEAFF. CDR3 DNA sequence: TGTGCCAGCAGCCCGACCCCGGGGAGGAACACTGAAGCTTTCTTT.